The rows below give T cell receptor beta chains drawn from one sample of a study of CD4 and CD8 cells across lung adenocarcinoma regions. TCRdb reprocessed the PCR reads with MiXCR, giving one entry per CDR3 protein. The sample has roughly 13,000 distinct CDR3 sequences, about 48% seen once. Material: CD4+ T cells from the center of a lung tumor. These receptor sequences come from a male donor with lung adenocarcinoma. The CD4 and CD8 labels of this study may be unreliable. CDR3s include the opening cysteine and the closing phenylalanine or tryptophan. D genes are given only for firm matches. The size of a clone is reported for some rows only, either as once, few or many, or as a class for expanded clones.

V: TRBV6-1
J: TRBJ1-4
D: TRBD1
size: .
CDR3: CASVRGTANEKLFF
DNA: TGTGCCAGCGTGAGGGGGACAGCTAATGAAAAACTGTTTTTT

V: TRBV28
J: TRBJ2-7
D: .
size: .
CDR3: CASTGAYEQYF
DNA: TGTGCCAGCACAGGGGCCTACGAGCAGTACTTC

V: TRBV27
J: TRBJ2-5
D: TRBD2
size: medium-sized
CDR3: CASSSAGSGVQETQYF
DNA: TGTGCCAGCAGTTCCGCCGGGAGCGGGGTCCAAGAGACCCAGTACTTC

V: TRBV4-1
J: TRBJ2-1
D: TRBD2
size: many
CDR3: CASSQGLTSGSYNEQFF
DNA: TGCGCCAGCAGCCAAGGATTGACTAGCGGCTCCTACAATGAGCAGTTCTTC

V: TRBV6-1
J: TRBJ2-5
D: .
size: many
CDR3: CASSIQGLAEETQYF
DNA: TGTGCCAGCAGTATTCAGGGGTTAGCAGAAGAGACCCAGTACTTC

V: TRBV9
J: TRBJ1-2
D: .
size: .
CDR3: CASSVEEGNYGYTF
DNA: TGTGCCAGCAGCGTAGAGGAGGGGAACTATGGCTACACCTTC

V: TRBV6-2/TRBV6-3
J: TRBJ2-5
D: TRBD2
size: .
CDR3: CASSLLAGRGQDTQYF
DNA: TGTGCCAGCAGTTTACTAGCGGGCCGTGGCCAAGATACCCAGTACTTC

V: TRBV20-1
J: TRBJ2-1
D: .
size: few
CDR3: CSARAPTAVSSYNEQFF
DNA: TGCAGTGCTAGAGCCCCCACGGCGGTTAGCTCCTACAATGAGCAGTTCTTC

V: TRBV28
J: TRBJ2-5
D: .
size: many
CDR3: CASSSGTVKETQYF
DNA: TGTGCCAGCAGCTCCGGGACGGTGAAAGAGACCCAGTACTTC

V: TRBV4-2
J: TRBJ2-3
D: .
size: .
CDR3: CASSQDGGQGGVTQYF
DNA: TGTGCCAGCAGCCAAGATGGGGGGCAGGGTGGTGTAACGCAGTATTTT

V: TRBV6-1
J: TRBJ1-4
D: TRBD1
size: many
CDR3: CASSVQTGGEKKLFF
DNA: TGTGCCAGCAGTGTCCAGACAGGGGGCGAAAAAAAACTGTTTTTT

V: TRBV30
J: TRBJ2-7
D: .
size: .
CDR3: CAWSDQKRQRTYEQYF
DNA: TGTGCCTGGAGCGACCAAAAGCGACAGCGAACATACGAGCAGTACTTC

V: TRBV6-5
J: TRBJ2-5
D: TRBD2
size: few
CDR3: CASSYASGSIKETQYF
DNA: TGTGCCAGCAGTTACGCTAGCGGGAGTATCAAGGAGACCCAGTACTTC

V: TRBV11-2
J: TRBJ2-3
D: TRBD2
size: few
CDR3: CASSGAGITDTQYF
DNA: TGTGCCAGCAGCGGAGCGGGGATCACAGATACGCAGTATTTT

V: TRBV6-5
J: TRBJ1-2
D: TRBD1
size: .
CDR3: CASSYDRAPYGYTF
DNA: TGTGCCAGCAGTTACGACAGGGCTCCCTATGGCTACACCTTC

V: TRBV6-1
J: TRBJ1-1
D: .
size: many
CDR3: CASSTTLNTEAFF
DNA: TGTGCCAGCAGTACCACATTGAACACTGAAGCTTTCTTT